The present T cell receptor beta chain was sequenced within a study of T-cell reconstitution after alpha-beta-depleted transplantation in children. A library of TCRbeta sequences, prepared with unique molecular identifiers, was generated. TCRdb reprocessed the PCR reads via MiXCR and lists one record per CDR3 protein. The sample records about 130,000 distinct CDR3 sequences, around 9.8% being singletons. This clonotype was observed a few times. Its antigen is currently unknown. Trimming cost V 4 bases and J 9 bases, with 13 bases left between them. Germline V CDR1 and CDR2: MNHEY, SMNVEV (reference sequence). The CDR3 contains 13 residues. Whole-study results and caveats: A year post-transplant, T-cell counts and diversity derived mostly from newly produced T cells.

The TCR sequence derives from a girl under three years old who had a stem cell transplant for combined immunodeficiency, so the T cells may come from the graft donor. J is TRBJ2-1 and V is TRBV27; D not resolved. Source: PBMCs, mostly from graft donor cells, taken 180 days after TCRalphabeta/CD19-depleted stem cell transplant. The CDR3 protein is CASSSVGPSEQFF. In DNA, the CDR3 is TGTGCCAGCAGTTCCGTCGGCCCAAGTGAGCAGTTCTTC.